Sequencing of this T cell receptor beta chain was carried out in a study of blood T cell repertoires in COVID-19. Study details: Sites in the United States, Italy and Spain provided acute and convalescent COVID-19 samples. PBMCs, B-cell-depleted T cells, or T cells provided the cDNA or gDNA that made up the material.

This clone was counted many times. The junction had 11 bases not matched to a gene; V was cut back by 8 bases and J by 0 bases. CDR1 MNHNY and CDR2 SVGAGI come from the germline V gene (reference sequence). There are 16 residues in the CDR3. Source study methods: By means of reference gene primer amplification, nucleated cell counts were estimated. This table comes from immunoSEQ multiplex PCR, and its TCRdb copy is limited to in-frame clones, with some not included. V and J calls and clone size are given by that table; D and trimming were obtained from the DNA. Of some 150,000 clones listed, approximately 90% are singletons.

The chain recombines TRBV6-6 with TRBJ2-3; 7 bases map to TRBD2. Sequenced: peripheral blood. The sequence derives from a woman between 45 and 60 years old with active or convalescent COVID-19. The CDR3 nucleotides are TGTGCCAGCGCCCAGCGGGGCCGGGGTAGCACAGATACGCAGTATTTT. It translates to CASAQRGRGSTDTQYF.